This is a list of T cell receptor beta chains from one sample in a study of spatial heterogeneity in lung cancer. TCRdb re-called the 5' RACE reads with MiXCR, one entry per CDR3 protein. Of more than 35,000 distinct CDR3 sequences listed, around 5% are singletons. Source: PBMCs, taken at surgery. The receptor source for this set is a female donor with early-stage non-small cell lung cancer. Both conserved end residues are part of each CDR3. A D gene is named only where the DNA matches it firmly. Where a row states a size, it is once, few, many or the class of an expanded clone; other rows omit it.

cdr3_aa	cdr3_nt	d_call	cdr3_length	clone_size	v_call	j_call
CASRGGDSYNEQFF	TGCGCCAGCAGGGGCGGGGACTCCTACAATGAGCAGTTCTTC	.	14	many	TRBV5-1	TRBJ2-1
CASRAPGQLYGYTF	TGTGCCAGTAGAGCCCCCGGACAACTCTATGGCTACACCTTC	.	14	.	TRBV19	TRBJ1-2
CALPAPINYGYTF	TGTGCCCTCCCGGCGCCGATTAACTATGGCTACACCTTC	.	13	.	TRBV30	TRBJ1-2
CASSPNRMTSYNEQFF	TGTGCCAGCTCACCAAACAGGATGACTTCCTACAATGAGCAGTTCTTC	.	16	.	TRBV18	TRBJ2-1
CASSVLGSPPYF	TGTGCCAGCAGCGTCTTGGGCTCGCCCCCGTATTTT	.	12	medium-sized	TRBV7-9	TRBJ2-3
CASSQVDMGFSHGYTF	TGCGCCAGCAGCCAAGTGGACATGGGTTTCAGTCATGGCTACACCTTC	.	16	.	TRBV4-1	TRBJ1-2
CAITDRLADTGELFF	TGTGCCATCACCGACCGTCTAGCGGACACCGGGGAGCTGTTTTTT	TRBD2	15	many	TRBV10-3	TRBJ2-2
CASSKGQGATDTQYF	TGTGCCAGCAGCAAAGGACAGGGGGCAACAGATACGCAGTATTTT	TRBD1	15	many	TRBV7-3	TRBJ2-3
CASSQGPAGFNSPLHF	TGCGCCAGCAGCCAAGGTCCGGCAGGGTTTAATTCACCCCTCCACTTT	.	16	many	TRBV4-1	TRBJ1-6
CASSYIRGSSYTEAFF	TGTGCCAGCAGTTACATAAGGGGGAGTTCGTACACTGAAGCTTTCTTT	.	16	many	TRBV6-2/TRBV6-3	TRBJ1-1
CASSQEGGQNQPQHF	TGTGCCAGCAGCCAAGAAGGCGGGCAAAATCAGCCCCAGCATTTT	.	15	many	TRBV4-2	TRBJ1-5
CASKQGPTEAFF	TGTGCCAGCAAACAGGGTCCCACTGAAGCTTTCTTT	.	12	many	TRBV6-5	TRBJ1-1
CVSSLAGTVNTEAFF	TGTGTCAGCAGCTTGGCCGGGACAGTGAACACTGAAGCTTTCTTT	TRBD1	15	.	TRBV5-4	TRBJ1-1
CASSEGLTSGQETQYF	TGTGCCAGCAGTGAAGGGTTGACTAGCGGCCAAGAGACCCAGTACTTC	TRBD2	16	many	TRBV2	TRBJ2-5
CASSRETNTEAFF	TGTGCCAGCAGCAGGGAGACGAACACTGAAGCTTTCTTT	.	13	many	TRBV2	TRBJ1-1
CASSGRQGRNTEAFF	TGTGCCAGCAGCGGGCGACAGGGTCGGAACACTGAAGCTTTCTTT	TRBD1	15	few	TRBV5-4	TRBJ1-1
CASSVRQDPNEKLFF	TGTGCCAGCAGCGTTAGACAGGACCCTAATGAAAAACTGTTTTTT	.	15	many	TRBV7-2	TRBJ1-4
CASSLVVGGTDTQYF	TGTGCCAGCAGCTTAGTAGTGGGGGGCACAGATACGCAGTATTTT	.	15	many	TRBV11-2	TRBJ2-3
CASSAGQGSGELFF	TGTGCCAGCAGCGCGGGACAGGGGTCCGGGGAGCTGTTTTTT	TRBD1	14	many	TRBV9	TRBJ2-2
CASLLGRDSNSPLHF	TGTGCCAGCCTTCTAGGACGGGACAGCAATTCACCCCTCCACTTT	TRBD1	15	few	TRBV6-2/TRBV6-3	TRBJ1-6
CASRSGGYTDTQYF	TGTGCCAGCAGAAGCGGGGGGTACACAGATACGCAGTATTTT	TRBD2	14	few	TRBV25-1	TRBJ2-3
CASRTGWEETQYF	TGTGCCAGCAGAACCGGATGGGAGGAGACCCAGTACTTC	.	13	many	TRBV6-2/TRBV6-3	TRBJ2-5
CTAGQPTGELFF	TGCACCGCCGGACAGCCCACCGGGGAGCTGTTTTTT	.	12	large	TRBV29-1	TRBJ2-2
CASSLTVGGYSNQPQHF	TGTGCCAGCAGCTTAACCGTAGGGGGTTATAGCAATCAGCCCCAGCATTTT	.	17	.	TRBV7-2	TRBJ1-5
CAISRREPYNSPLHF	TGTGCCATCAGCCGCAGGGAGCCCTATAATTCACCCCTCCACTTT	.	15	many	TRBV10-3	TRBJ1-6
CASSESLGGPHYEQYF	TGCGCCAGCAGTGAGTCGTTGGGCGGTCCCCACTACGAGCAGTACTTC	.	16	many	TRBV10-2	TRBJ2-7
CATRGTGQNTEAFF	TGTGCCACCAGAGGGACAGGGCAGAACACTGAAGCTTTCTTT	TRBD1	14	few	TRBV12-3/TRBV12-4	TRBJ1-1
CATSRPKGEQYF	TGTGCCACCAGCAGACCTAAAGGCGAGCAGTACTTC	.	12	many	TRBV15	TRBJ2-7
CSTQGGGDQPQHF	TGCAGCACCCAGGGAGGGGGCGATCAGCCCCAGCATTTT	TRBD1	13	many	TRBV29-1	TRBJ1-5
CASSLVGSNSPLHF	TGTGCCAGCAGCTTGGTGGGTTCTAATTCACCCCTCCACTTT	.	14	many	TRBV5-6	TRBJ1-6
CASRAPGTFRETQYF	TGTGCCAGCAGGGCCCCCGGGACATTTAGGGAGACCCAGTACTTC	.	15	.	TRBV7-2	TRBJ2-5
CSASPRRTFYEQYF	TGCAGTGCTAGCCCCCGGAGGACGTTCTACGAGCAGTACTTC	.	14	many	TRBV20-1	TRBJ2-7
CATRRGGQETQYF	TGTGCCACCCGGAGGGGGGGTCAAGAGACCCAGTACTTC	.	13	many	TRBV28	TRBJ2-5
CASSYFPGTTTNTGELFF	TGTGCCAGCAGTTACTTTCCCGGGACTACTACGAACACCGGGGAGCTGTTTTTT	TRBD2	18	few	TRBV6-5	TRBJ2-2
CASSIDTDVSKNIQYF	TGTGCCAGTAGTATAGATACCGATGTTAGCAAAAACATTCAGTACTTC	.	16	.	TRBV19	TRBJ2-4
CSVEYAGNTEAFF	TGCAGCGTTGAGTACGCGGGAAACACTGAAGCTTTCTTT	.	13	many	TRBV29-1	TRBJ1-1
CASSLGRGAGNTIYF	TGTGCCAGCAGCTTGGGGCGAGGGGCTGGAAACACCATATATTTT	.	15	.	TRBV7-9	TRBJ1-3
CASSHTPRLAGPKAGELFF	TGTGCCAGCAGCCATACGCCGAGACTAGCGGGGCCCAAGGCCGGGGAGCTGTTTTTT	TRBD2	19	many	TRBV4-2	TRBJ2-2
CASSLGGGEDTQYF	TGTGCCAGCAGTTTGGGAGGGGGTGAGGATACGCAGTATTTT	.	14	many	TRBV12-3/TRBV12-4	TRBJ2-3
CASSLVAGRAYNEQFF	TGCGCCAGCAGCTTGGTTGCGGGGAGGGCCTACAATGAGCAGTTCTTC	TRBD2	16	many	TRBV5-1	TRBJ2-1
CASSTGTGTGSGANVLTF	TGTGCCAGTAGTACCGGAACCGGGACAGGGTCTGGGGCCAACGTCCTGACTTTC	TRBD1	18	few	TRBV19	TRBJ2-6
CASSLTVVYEQYF	TGTGCCAGTAGTCTGACAGTGGTCTACGAGCAGTACTTC	.	13	once	TRBV19	TRBJ2-7
CASSLGGGPQETQYF	TGCGCCAGCAGCTTGGGTGGGGGGCCCCAAGAGACCCAGTACTTC	.	15	many	TRBV5-1	TRBJ2-5
CASSEAAPAGYEQYF	TGTGCCAGCAGCGAAGCCGCTCCGGCCGGCTACGAGCAGTACTTC	.	15	many	TRBV4-2	TRBJ2-7
CASRTRLSSWVGEQFF	TGCGCCAGCAGAACCCGACTGAGTAGTTGGGTGGGTGAGCAGTTCTTC	.	16	once	TRBV5-1	TRBJ2-1
CAISESRTGDLYNSPLHF	TGTGCCATCAGTGAGTCGAGGACAGGGGATCTATATAATTCACCCCTCCACTTT	TRBD1	18	many	TRBV10-3	TRBJ1-6
CASSSTGAILYGYTF	TGTGCCAGCAGTTCCACAGGGGCAATCCTCTATGGCTACACCTTC	TRBD1	15	.	TRBV6-2/TRBV6-3	TRBJ1-2
CSVVGGSYEQYF	TGCAGCGTTGTTGGGGGCTCATACGAGCAGTACTTC	.	12	few	TRBV29-1	TRBJ2-7
CASSRDPGPQETQYF	TGCGCCAGCAGCAGGGACCCGGGACCCCAAGAGACCCAGTACTTC	.	15	many	TRBV5-1	TRBJ2-5
CASRGEVVSGEPDTQYF	TGTGCCAGCAGAGGAGAAGTTGTCAGCGGGGAGCCAGATACGCAGTATTTT	TRBD2	17	few	TRBV7-9	TRBJ2-3
CAWSVNVDYEQYF	TGTGCCTGGAGTGTAAACGTGGACTACGAGCAGTACTTC	.	13	.	TRBV30	TRBJ2-7
CACNEQFF	TGTGCCTGCAATGAGCAGTTCTTC	.	8	.	TRBV30	TRBJ2-1
CASSGQDSSYEQYF	TGTGCCAGCAGCGGACAGGACTCCTCCTACGAGCAGTACTTC	TRBD1	14	many	TRBV28	TRBJ2-7
CASSPGSGELFF	TGTGCCAGCAGTCCGGGGTCCGGGGAGCTGTTTTTT	.	12	many	TRBV9	TRBJ2-2
CASSYSRLEETQYF	TGTGCCAGCAGTTACTCTCGCCTAGAAGAGACCCAGTACTTC	.	14	many	TRBV6-5	TRBJ2-5
CASSLVSGGDTQYF	TGTGCCAGCAGCTTAGTATCCGGGGGAGATACGCAGTATTTT	.	14	many	TRBV7-2	TRBJ2-3
CASSFDRVVETQYF	TGCGCCAGCAGTTTTGACAGGGTGGTGGAGACCCAGTACTTC	TRBD1	14	.	TRBV5-1	TRBJ2-5
CASSQVRLAVYNEQFF	TGCGCCAGCAGCCAAGTTCGCCTAGCGGTTTACAATGAGCAGTTCTTC	TRBD2	16	many	TRBV4-1	TRBJ2-1
CASGPLPGDTQYF	TGTGCTAGTGGCCCCCTCCCGGGAGATACGCAGTATTTT	.	13	many	TRBV12-5	TRBJ2-3